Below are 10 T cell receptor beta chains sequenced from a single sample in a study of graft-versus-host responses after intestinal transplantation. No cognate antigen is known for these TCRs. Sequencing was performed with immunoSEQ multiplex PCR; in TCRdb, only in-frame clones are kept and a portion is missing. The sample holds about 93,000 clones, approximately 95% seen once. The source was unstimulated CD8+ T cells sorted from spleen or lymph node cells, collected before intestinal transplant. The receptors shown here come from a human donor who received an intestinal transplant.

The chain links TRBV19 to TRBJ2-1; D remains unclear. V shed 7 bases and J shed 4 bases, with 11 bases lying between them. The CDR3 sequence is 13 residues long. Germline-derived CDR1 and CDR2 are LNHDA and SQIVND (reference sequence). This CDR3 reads CASTHNGYNEQFF. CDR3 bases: TGTGCCAGTACCCATAACGGGTACAATGAGCAGTTCTTC.

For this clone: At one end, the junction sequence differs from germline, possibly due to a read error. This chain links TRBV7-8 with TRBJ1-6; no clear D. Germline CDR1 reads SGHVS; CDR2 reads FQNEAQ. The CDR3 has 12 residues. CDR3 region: CAGSPTNSPLHF. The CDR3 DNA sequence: TGTGCCGGCAGCCCAACAAATTCACCCCTCCACTTT.

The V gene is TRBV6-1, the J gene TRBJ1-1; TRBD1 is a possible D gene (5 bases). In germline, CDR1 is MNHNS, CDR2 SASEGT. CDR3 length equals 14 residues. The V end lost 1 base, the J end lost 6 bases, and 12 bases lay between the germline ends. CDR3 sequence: CASSEGAGLSEAFF. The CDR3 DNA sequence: TGTGCCAGCAGTGAAGGGGCGGGGCTCTCTGAAGCTTTCTTT.

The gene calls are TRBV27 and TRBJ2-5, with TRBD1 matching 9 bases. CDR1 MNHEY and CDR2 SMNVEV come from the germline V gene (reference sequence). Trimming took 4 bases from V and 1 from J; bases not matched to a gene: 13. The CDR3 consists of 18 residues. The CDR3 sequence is CASSWLGQGSPGQETQYF. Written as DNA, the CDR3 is TGTGCCAGCAGTTGGTTGGGACAGGGTAGCCCAGGCCAAGAGACCCAGTACTTC.

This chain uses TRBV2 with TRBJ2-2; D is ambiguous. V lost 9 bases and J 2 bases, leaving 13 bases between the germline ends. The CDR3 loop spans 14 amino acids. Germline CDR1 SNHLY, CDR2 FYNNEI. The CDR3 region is CARQVSDNTGELFF. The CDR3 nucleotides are TGTGCCAGGCAGGTGTCAGACAACACCGGGGAGCTGTTTTTT.

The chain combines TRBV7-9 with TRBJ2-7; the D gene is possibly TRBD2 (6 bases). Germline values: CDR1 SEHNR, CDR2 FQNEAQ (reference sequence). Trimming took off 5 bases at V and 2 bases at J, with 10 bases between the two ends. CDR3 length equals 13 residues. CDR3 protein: CASSREFAYEQYF. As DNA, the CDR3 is TGTGCCAGCAGCCGGGAGTTCGCCTACGAGCAGTACTTC. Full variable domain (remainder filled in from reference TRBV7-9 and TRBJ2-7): DTGVSQNPRHKITKRGQNVTFRCDPISEHNRLYWYRQTLGQGPEFLTYFQNEAQLEKSRLLSDRFSAERPKGSFSTLEIQRTEQGDSAMYLCASSREFAYEQYFGPGTRLTVT.

CDR3 nucleotides: TGTGCCAGCAGCTTACGAGATACGCAGTATTTT. It yields the protein CASSLRDTQYF. The chain uses TRBV7-9 and TRBJ2-3; D gene ambiguous. This CDR3 spans 11 amino acids. Germline CDR1 SEHNR, CDR2 FQNEAQ (reference sequence). V was trimmed by 2 bases and J by 5 bases, leaving 2 bases between them.

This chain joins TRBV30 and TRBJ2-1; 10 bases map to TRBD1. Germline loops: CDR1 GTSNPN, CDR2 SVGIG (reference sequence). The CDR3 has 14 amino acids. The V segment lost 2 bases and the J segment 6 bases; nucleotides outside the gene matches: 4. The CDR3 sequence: CAWSLGTGANEQFF. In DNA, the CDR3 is TGTGCCTGGAGTCTCGGGACAGGGGCCAATGAGCAGTTCTTC.

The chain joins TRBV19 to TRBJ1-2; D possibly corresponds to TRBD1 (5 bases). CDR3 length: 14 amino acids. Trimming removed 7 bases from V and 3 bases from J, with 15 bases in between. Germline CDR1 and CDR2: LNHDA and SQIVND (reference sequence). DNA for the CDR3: TGTGCCAGTACCTCAGTGGGGCCCGACTATGGCTACACCTTC. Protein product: CASTSVGPDYGYTF.

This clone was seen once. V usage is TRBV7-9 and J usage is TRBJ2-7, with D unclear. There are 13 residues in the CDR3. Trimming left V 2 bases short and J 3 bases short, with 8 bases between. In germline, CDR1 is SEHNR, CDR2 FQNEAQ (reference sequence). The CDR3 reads CASSLIQNYEQYF. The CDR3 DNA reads TGTGCCAGCAGCTTAATTCAAAACTACGAGCAGTACTTC.